A single sample gave rise to the 3 T cell receptor beta chains below, sequenced in a study of T cell responses to AZD1222 COVID-19 vaccine. TCRdb keeps only in-frame clones here, not all; method: immunoSEQ multiplex PCR. This table holds fewer than 200,000 clones, roughly nine tenths found once. Specimen: peripheral blood, collected 28 days after the second AZD1222 dose. Receptors originate from an adult who received the AZD1222 COVID-19 vaccine.

CDR3 loop: CASSVGPSAGVSYNEQFF. Written as DNA, the CDR3 is TGTGCCAGCAGCGTAGGCCCGTCAGCGGGAGTATCCTACAATGAGCAGTTCTTC. The V gene is TRBV9, the J gene TRBJ2-1; the match to TRBD2 covers 8 bases. Germline V gene lookup returns CDR1 SGDLS and CDR2 YYNGEE. V dropped 0 bases and J dropped 1; count of bases not matched to a gene: 9. The CDR3 is made up of 18 amino acids.

V is TRBV3-1 (or the pseudogene TRBV3-2) and J is TRBJ2-7; tentatively, D is TRBD1 or TRBD2 (5 bases each). The germline gives CDR1 LGHDT, CDR2 YNNKEL (reference sequence). Trimming removed 3 bases from V and 2 bases from J, with 11 bases in between. This CDR3 comprises 14 residues. Written as DNA, the CDR3 is TGTGCCAGCAGCCAGAGGGGAAGAACCTACGAGCAGTACTTC. It encodes CASSQRGRTYEQYF.

This chain links TRBV4-1 with TRBJ2-5; 8 positions agree with TRBD2. The CDR3 covers 14 residues. The J segment lost 5 bases and the V segment lost 5 bases, leaving 7 bases of the junction unmatched. Per germline, CDR1 MGHRA and CDR2 YSYEKL. CDR3 bases: TGCGCCAGCAGCAGAGCGGGGGTAACGGAGACCCAGTACTTC. Translation gives CASSRAGVTETQYF.